Below, one T cell receptor beta chain is given with its context. Antigen unknown. Germline CDR1 reads SGHTA; CDR2 reads FQGNSA. The V segment lost 1 base and the J segment 6 bases; nucleotides outside the gene matches: 3. The CDR3 length is 14 residues. This sample stems from a study of response to subunit inactivated influenza vaccine. Broader study findings: Authors suggested that a seasonal influenza vaccination recruits few new T cells each time.

Each CDR3 protein gets one entry after TCRdb re-called the RT-PCR reads with MiXCR. The sample carries 500,000 to 750,000 distinct CDR3 sequences, about 14% recorded once. The TCR comes from a man in his forties or fifties who received an inactivated influenza vaccine. The starting material was PBMCs from blood, obtained about 13 days after vaccination. This chain joins TRBV7-2 and TRBJ2-5; 9 bases agree with TRBD1. The CDR3 loop is CASSLVGQGQTQYF. In DNA form, the CDR3 reads TGTGCCAGCAGCTTAGTGGGACAGGGACAGACCCAGTACTTC.